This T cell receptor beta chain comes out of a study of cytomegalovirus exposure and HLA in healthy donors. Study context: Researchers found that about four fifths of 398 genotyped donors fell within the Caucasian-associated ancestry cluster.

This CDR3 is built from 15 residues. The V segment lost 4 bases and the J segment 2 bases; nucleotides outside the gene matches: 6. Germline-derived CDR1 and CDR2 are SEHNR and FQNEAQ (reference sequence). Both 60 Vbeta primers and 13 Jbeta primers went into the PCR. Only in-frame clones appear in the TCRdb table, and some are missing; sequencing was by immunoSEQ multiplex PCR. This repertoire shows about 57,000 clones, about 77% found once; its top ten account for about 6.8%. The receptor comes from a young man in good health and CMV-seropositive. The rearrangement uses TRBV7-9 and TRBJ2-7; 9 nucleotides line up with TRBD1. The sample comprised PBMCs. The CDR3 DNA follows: TGTGCCAGCAGCTCCGGGACAGGGATTCCCTACGAGCAGTACTTC. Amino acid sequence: CASSSGTGIPYEQYF.